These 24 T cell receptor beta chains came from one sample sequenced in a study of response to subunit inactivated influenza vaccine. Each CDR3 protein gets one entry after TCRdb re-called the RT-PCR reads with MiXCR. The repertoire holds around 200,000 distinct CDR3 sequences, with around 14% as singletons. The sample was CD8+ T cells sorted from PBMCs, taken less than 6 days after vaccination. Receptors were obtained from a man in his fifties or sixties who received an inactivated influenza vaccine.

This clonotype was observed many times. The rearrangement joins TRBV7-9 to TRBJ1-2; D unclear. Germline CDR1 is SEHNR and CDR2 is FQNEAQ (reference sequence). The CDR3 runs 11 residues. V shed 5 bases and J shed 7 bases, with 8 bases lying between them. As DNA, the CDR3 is TGTGCCAGCAGCCGAGACCGTGGCTACACCTTC. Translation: CASSRDRGYTF.

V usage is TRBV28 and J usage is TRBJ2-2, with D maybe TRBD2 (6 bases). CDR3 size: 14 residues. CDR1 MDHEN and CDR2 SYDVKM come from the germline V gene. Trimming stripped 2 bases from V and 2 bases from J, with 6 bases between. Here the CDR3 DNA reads TGTGCCAGCAGTTTAGCGGGAAACACCGGGGAGCTGTTTTTT. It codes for CASSLAGNTGELFF.

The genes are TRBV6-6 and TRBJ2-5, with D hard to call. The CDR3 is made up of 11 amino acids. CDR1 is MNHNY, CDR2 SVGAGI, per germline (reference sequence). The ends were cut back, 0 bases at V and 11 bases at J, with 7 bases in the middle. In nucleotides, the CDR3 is TGTGCCAGCAGTTACTCTAGGGATCAGTACTTC. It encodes CASSYSRDQYF.

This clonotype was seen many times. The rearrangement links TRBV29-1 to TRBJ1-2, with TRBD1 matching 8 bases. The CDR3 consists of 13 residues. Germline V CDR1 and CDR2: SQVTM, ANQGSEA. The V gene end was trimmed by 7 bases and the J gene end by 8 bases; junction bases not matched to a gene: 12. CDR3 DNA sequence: TGCAGCGCCCCTGGAGTGGACAGGGAGGGCTACACCTTC. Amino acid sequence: CSAPGVDREGYTF.

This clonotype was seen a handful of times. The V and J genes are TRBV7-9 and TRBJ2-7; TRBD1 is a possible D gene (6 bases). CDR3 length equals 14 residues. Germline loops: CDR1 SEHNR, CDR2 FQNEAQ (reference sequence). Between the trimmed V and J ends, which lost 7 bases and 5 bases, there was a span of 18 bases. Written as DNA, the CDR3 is TGTGCCAGCACCCACGGAGACAGGCCTGACGAGCAGTACTTC. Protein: CASTHGDRPDEQYF.

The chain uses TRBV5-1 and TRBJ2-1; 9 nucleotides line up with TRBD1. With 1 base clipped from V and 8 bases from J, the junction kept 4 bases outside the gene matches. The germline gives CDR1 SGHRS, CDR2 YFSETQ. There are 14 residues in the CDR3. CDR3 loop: CASSLTGGGYEQFF. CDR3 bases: TGCGCCAGCAGCTTGACAGGGGGCGGCTATGAGCAGTTCTTC.

DNA of the CDR3: TGTGCCAGCAAGCGGAGCTCCTACGAGCAGTACTTC. This encodes CASKRSSYEQYF. This chain connects TRBV13 to TRBJ2-7; tentative D call: TRBD2 (5 bases). With 7 bases removed from V and 0 bases from J, the gap between germline ends came to 7 bases. The CDR3 spans 12 residues. Per germline, CDR1 PRHDT and CDR2 FYEKMQ (reference sequence).

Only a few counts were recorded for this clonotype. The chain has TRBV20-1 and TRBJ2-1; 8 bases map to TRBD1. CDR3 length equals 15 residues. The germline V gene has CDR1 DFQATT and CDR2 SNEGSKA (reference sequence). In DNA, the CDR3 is TGCACCCCGGGACAGGAAGCTAGCTCCTACAATGAGCAGTTCTTC. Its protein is CTPGQEASSYNEQFF.

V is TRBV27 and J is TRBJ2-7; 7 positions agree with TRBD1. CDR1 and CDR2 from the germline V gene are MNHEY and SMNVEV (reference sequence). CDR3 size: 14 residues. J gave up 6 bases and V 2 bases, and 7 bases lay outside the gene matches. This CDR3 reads CASSLTRQGREQYF. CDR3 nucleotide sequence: TGTGCCAGCAGTTTAACCCGACAGGGTCGCGAGCAGTACTTC.

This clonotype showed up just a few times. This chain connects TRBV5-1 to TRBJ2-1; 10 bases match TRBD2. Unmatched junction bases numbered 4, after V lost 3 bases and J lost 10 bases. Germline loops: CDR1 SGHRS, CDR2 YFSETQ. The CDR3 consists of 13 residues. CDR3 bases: TGCGCCAGCAGCTCCCTAGCGGGAGAGGAGCAGTTCTTC. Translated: CASSSLAGEEQFF.

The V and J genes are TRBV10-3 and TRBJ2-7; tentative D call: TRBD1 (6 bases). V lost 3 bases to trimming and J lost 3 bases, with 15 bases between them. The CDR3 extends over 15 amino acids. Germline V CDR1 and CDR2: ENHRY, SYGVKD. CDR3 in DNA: TGTGCCATCAGTGAAGTCAGGGGTCGGAACTACGAGCAGTACTTC. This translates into CAISEVRGRNYEQYF.

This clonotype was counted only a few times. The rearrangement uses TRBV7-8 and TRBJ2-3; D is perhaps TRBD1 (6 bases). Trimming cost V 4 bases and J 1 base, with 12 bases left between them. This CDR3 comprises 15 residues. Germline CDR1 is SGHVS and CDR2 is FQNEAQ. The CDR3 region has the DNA TGTGCCAGCAGCTCCCTAGAGGGGGGCACAGATACGCAGTATTTT. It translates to CASSSLEGGTDTQYF.

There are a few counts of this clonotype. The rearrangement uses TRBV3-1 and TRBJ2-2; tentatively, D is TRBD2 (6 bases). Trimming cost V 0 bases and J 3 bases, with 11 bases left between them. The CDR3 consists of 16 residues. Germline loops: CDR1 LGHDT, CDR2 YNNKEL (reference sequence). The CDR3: CASSQDWDSYTGELFF. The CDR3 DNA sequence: TGTGCCAGCAGCCAAGATTGGGACTCGTACACCGGGGAGCTGTTTTTT.

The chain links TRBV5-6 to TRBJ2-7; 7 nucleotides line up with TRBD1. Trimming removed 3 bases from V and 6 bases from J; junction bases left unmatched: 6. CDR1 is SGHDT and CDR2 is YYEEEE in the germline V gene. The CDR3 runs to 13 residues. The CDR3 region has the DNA TGTGCCAGCAGCTATCGACAGGGTGGCGAGCAGTACTTC. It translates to CASSYRQGGEQYF.

Written as DNA, the CDR3 is TGCGCCAGCAGCTTCGGCAGGGGAAACGAGCAGTACTTC. Its translation is CASSFGRGNEQYF. This chain joins TRBV5-1 and TRBJ2-7; perhaps TRBD1 as D (6 bases). The CDR3 loop spans 13 amino acids. Germline CDR1 and CDR2: SGHRS and YFSETQ. V lost 2 bases to trimming and J lost 5 bases, with 11 bases between them.

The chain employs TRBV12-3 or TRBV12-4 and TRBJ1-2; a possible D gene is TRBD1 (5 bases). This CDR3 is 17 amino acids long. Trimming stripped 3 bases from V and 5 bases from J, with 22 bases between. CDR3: CASSFGSGSSWVYGYTF. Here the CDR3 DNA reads TGTGCCAGCAGTTTCGGGTCAGGGAGTTCCTGGGTTTATGGCTACACCTTC.

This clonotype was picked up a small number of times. CDR3 residues: CASSPPLAGLYEQYF. The CDR3 coding sequence is TGTGCCAGCAGTCCTCCCCTGGCAGGGCTCTACGAGCAGTACTTC. This chain uses TRBV28 with TRBJ2-7; possibly TRBD1 for D (5 bases). Trimming took off 5 bases at V and 3 bases at J, with 17 bases between the two ends. CDR1 and CDR2 (germline): MDHEN, SYDVKM. This CDR3 spans 15 amino acids.

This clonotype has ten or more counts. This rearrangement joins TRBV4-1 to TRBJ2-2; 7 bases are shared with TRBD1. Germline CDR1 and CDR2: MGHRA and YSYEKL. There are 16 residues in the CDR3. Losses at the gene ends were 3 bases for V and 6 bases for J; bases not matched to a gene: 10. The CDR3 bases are TGCGCCAGCAGCCAGTCGACAGGGCTCGGGGCCGGGGAGCTGTTTTTT. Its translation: CASSQSTGLGAGELFF.

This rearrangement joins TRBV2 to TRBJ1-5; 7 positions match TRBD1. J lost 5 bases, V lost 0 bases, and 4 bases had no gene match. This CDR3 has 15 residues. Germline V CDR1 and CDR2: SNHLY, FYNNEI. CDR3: CASSEARGGHQPQHF. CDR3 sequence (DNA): TGTGCCAGCAGTGAAGCGAGAGGGGGCCATCAGCCCCAGCATTTT.

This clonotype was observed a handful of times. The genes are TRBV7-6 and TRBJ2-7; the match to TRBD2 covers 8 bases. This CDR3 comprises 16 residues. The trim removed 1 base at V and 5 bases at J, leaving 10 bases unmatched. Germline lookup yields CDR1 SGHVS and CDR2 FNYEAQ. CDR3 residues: CASSLGASGRFDEQYF. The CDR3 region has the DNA TGTGCCAGCAGCTTAGGTGCGAGCGGGAGATTCGACGAGCAGTACTTC.

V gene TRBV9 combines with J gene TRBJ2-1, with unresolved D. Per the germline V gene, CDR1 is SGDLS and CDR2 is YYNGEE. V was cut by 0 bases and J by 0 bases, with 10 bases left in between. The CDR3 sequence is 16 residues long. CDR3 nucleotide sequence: TGTGCCAGCAGCGTAGTTTCCAGGCGCTCCTACAATGAGCAGTTCTTC. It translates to CASSVVSRRSYNEQFF.

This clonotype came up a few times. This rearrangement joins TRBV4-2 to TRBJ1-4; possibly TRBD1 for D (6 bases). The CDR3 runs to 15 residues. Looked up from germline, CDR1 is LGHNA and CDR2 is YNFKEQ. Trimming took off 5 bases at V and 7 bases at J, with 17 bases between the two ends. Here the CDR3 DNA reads TGTGCCAGCAGCGATACAGGGAGGTTAGGTGAAAAACTGTTTTTT. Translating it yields CASSDTGRLGEKLFF.

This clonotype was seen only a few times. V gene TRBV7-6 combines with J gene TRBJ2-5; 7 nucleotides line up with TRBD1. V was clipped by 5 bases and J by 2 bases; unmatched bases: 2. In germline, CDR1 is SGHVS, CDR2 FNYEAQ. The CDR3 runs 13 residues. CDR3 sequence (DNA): TGTGCCAGCAGCACGGGACAGCAAGAGACCCAGTACTTC. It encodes CASSTGQQETQYF.

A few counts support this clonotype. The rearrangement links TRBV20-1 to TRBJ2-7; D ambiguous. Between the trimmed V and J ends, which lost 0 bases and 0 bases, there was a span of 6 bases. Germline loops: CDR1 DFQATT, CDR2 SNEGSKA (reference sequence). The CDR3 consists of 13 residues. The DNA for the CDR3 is TGCAGTGCTAGAGATTCCAGCTCCTACGAGCAGTACTTC. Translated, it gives CSARDSSSYEQYF.